This T cell receptor (beta chain) was identified in a study of regulatory T cells in long-lasting Graves disease. Broader study findings: The number of shared public clonotypes was higher in persistent patients (2,741) than new patients (roughly 970).

The time point denotes: newly diagnosed GD, antithyroid drugs for less than 3 months. There was RNA extracted from PBMCs, and the TCR library was made from it. This CDR3 has 17 residues. Germline V lookup: CDR1 GTSNPN, CDR2 SVGIG (reference sequence). This clonotype was recorded a few times. Its antigen remains unknown. Germline and junction disagree at one end, which may indicate a read error. Building of the TCR beta libraries involved iRepertoire HTBI primers and Arm-PCR of CDR3 regions. Each CDR3 protein gets one entry after TCRdb re-called the multiplex PCR reads with MiXCR. Of 400,000 to 550,000 distinct CDR3 sequences detected, 15% appear once; the ten largest clones hold 16%. These records were also assigned to another study, of T cells in Graves' hyperthyroidism and ophthalmopathy.

This clonotype originated in a woman in her twenties or thirties with Graves disease. This specimen consisted of peripheral blood mononuclear cells (PBMCs), obtained at new diagnosis, from a patient treated with antithyroid drugs. The V call is TRBV30, the J call TRBJ2-4; D might be TRBD2 (6 bases). The CDR3 here is CAWSRFGDPLAKNIPYF. The CDR3 nucleotides are TGTGCCTGGAGCCGCTTTGGGGATCCACTAGCCAAAAACATTCCGTACTTC.